The clone carrying this TCR beta chain was observed at least ten times. Genomic DNA was employed as the template in profiling TCR beta VDJ and CDR3. One entry per CDR3 protein results from TCRdb running MiXCR on the reads. The table shows about 140,000 distinct CDR3 sequences, with 41% occurring only once. These data are taken from a study of CD8+CD57+ T cells in acquired aplastic anemia. This TCR came from a human donor in good health, serving as a control. The specimen was sorted CD4+, CD8+, or CD8+CD57+ T cells (not recorded which) from PBMCs.

The CDR3 DNA follows: TGTGCCAGCAGCGCCCCCCGAGGGACTAGCGGCACCGGGGAGCTGTTTTTT. Translating it yields CASSAPRGTSGTGELFF. The J gene is TRBJ2-2, the V gene TRBV2; 11 nucleotides align to TRBD2. Germline CDR1 reads SNHLY; CDR2 reads FYNNEI. Losses at the gene ends were 6 bases for V and 4 bases for J; bases not matched to a gene: 10. The CDR3 has 17 residues.